A single T cell receptor (beta chain) is shown here with its context. This specimen comes from a study of Ad26.COV2.S vaccination and SARS-CoV-2 variants. This CDR3 has 11 residues. The V end lost 11 bases, the J end lost 9 bases, and 16 bases lay between the germline ends. Germline values: CDR1 MNHEY, CDR2 SMNVEV (reference sequence). The treatment is: roughly 18 received Ad26.COV2.S at low or high dose, single or two shots; roughly five received placebo; per-sample allocation not given. Sampling took place 63 days after the first vaccine or placebo injection. The repertoire was sequenced with immunoSEQ multiplex PCR; TCRdb's copy has only in-frame clones and lacks some. The data show about 330,000 clones, 75% to 90% seen once.

This TCR derives from a person aged 18-65 years who received the Ad26.COV2.S COVID-19 vaccine or a placebo. The chain combines TRBV27 with TRBJ1-1; D might be TRBD1 (5 bases). Here the sequenced sample was peripheral blood, taken in a trial of Ad26.COV2.S vaccine versus placebo. CDR3 bases: TGTGCCTCGCGTGGGGGGATAAAAGCTTTCTTT. It specifies CASRGGIKAFF.